One and the same sample provided the 4 T cell receptor beta chains below, sequenced in a study of blood T cell repertoires in COVID-19. Using immunoSEQ multiplex PCR, the repertoire was profiled, and TCRdb retains in-frame clones only, with some absent. The sample lists 470,000 or so clones, roughly 88% occurring once. The specimen sequenced was peripheral blood. Receptors originate from a human donor in a cohort sampled during active COVID-19.

The chain is built from TRBV29-1 and TRBJ2-1; 14 nucleotides agree with TRBD2. After removal of 4 bases from V and 5 bases from J, the junction contained 10 bases not matched to a gene. Germline values: CDR1 SQVTM, CDR2 ANQGSEA. The CDR3 has 17 amino acids. CDR3: CSVGGTSGRALHNEQFF. The CDR3 region has the DNA TGCAGCGTTGGGGGGACTAGCGGGAGAGCTCTTCACAATGAGCAGTTCTTC.

The chain recombines TRBV11-3 with TRBJ2-1; tentatively, D is TRBD2 (6 bases). Trimming shortened V by 0 bases and J by 5 bases, and 11 bases separated the two germline ends. This CDR3 is built from 15 residues. The V gene's germline CDR1 is SGHNT and CDR2 YENEEA. In DNA form, the CDR3 reads TGTGCCAGCAGCTTAGAAGCGGGCGTGCACAATGAGCAGTTCTTC. Translated: CASSLEAGVHNEQFF.

The gene calls are TRBV15 and TRBJ1-1, with D possibly being TRBD1 (5 bases). Looked up from germline, CDR1 is LNHNV and CDR2 is YYDKDF (reference sequence). The CDR3 consists of 13 residues. Trimming took 5 bases from V and 0 from J, leaving 7 bases between them. CDR3 region: CATSSGMNTEAFF. As DNA, the CDR3 is TGTGCCACCAGCTCAGGGATGAACACTGAAGCTTTCTTT.

This chain links TRBV15 with TRBJ1-4; a possible D gene is TRBD1 (5 bases). Germline-derived CDR1 and CDR2 are LNHNV and YYDKDF (reference sequence). V gave up 9 bases and J gave up 8 bases, with 13 bases separating them. This CDR3 is built from 12 residues. The CDR3 DNA follows: TGTGCCACAACCAGGGTAGGGGAAAAACTGTTTTTT. It yields the protein CATTRVGEKLFF.